This TCR beta chain was recorded in a study of cytomegalovirus exposure and HLA in healthy donors. A multiplex PCR was run with 60 Vbeta primers and 13 Jbeta primers. TCRdb keeps only in-frame clones here, not all; method: immunoSEQ multiplex PCR. The table shows 110,000 to 150,000 clones, with around three quarters occurring only once. With 5 bases removed from V and 1 base from J, the gap between germline ends came to 9 bases. CDR1 and CDR2 (germline): LNHNV, YYDKDF (reference sequence). This CDR3 region has 14 residues. This sequence was found in a woman aged 60-70 years in good health and CMV-seropositive. Sequenced sample: PBMCs. The rearrangement joins TRBV15 to TRBJ1-5; weak D call: TRBD1 (5 bases). CDR3 in amino acids: CATSRGTSNQPQHF. The CDR3 region has the DNA TGTGCCACCAGCCGGGGGACGAGCAATCAGCCCCAGCATTTT. The full variable domain, completed using reference TRBV15 and TRBJ1-5, is DAMVIQNPRYQVTQFGKPVTLSCSQTLNHNVMYWYQQKSSQAPKLLFHYYDKDFNNEADTPDNFQSRRPNTSFCFLDIRSPGLGDTAMYLCATSRGTSNQPQHFGDGTRLSIL.